These T cell receptor beta chains were read from a single sample in a study of identical twins. MiXCR, applied by TCRdb to the 5' RACE reads, yields one record per CDR3 protein. The repertoire includes 200,000 to 250,000 distinct CDR3 sequences, about 10% of them detected once, and approximately 9.1% sits in the top ten. The sample consisted of memory T cells sorted from blood. The receptors here all came from a man aged 50 or older in good health. The CDR3 runs from the conserved cysteine through the conserved F or W. The D gene is left open where the match is weak. Clone size, where shown, is once, few, many, or a class for clones that have expanded.

D	V	J	size	CDR3	DNA
TRBD1	TRBV28	TRBJ2-7	NA	CASSPSGTASAYEQYF	TGTGCCAGCAGTCCTTCCGGGACAGCGTCGGCCTACGAGCAGTACTTC
NA	TRBV27	TRBJ2-5	NA	CASSLGVAEETQYF	TGTGCCAGCAGTTTAGGGGTAGCGGAAGAGACCCAGTACTTC
NA	TRBV4-2	TRBJ1-1	few	CASSQEGGEAFF	TGTGCCAGCAGCCAAGAGGGCGGGGAAGCTTTCTTT
NA	TRBV10-3	TRBJ2-2	many	CAISGSVTGELFF	TGTGCCATCAGTGGATCAGTCACCGGGGAGCTGTTTTTT
TRBD2	TRBV27	TRBJ2-7	few	CASSLLAGGSPYEQYF	TGTGCCAGCAGTTTACTAGCGGGGGGCTCCCCCTACGAGCAGTACTTC
NA	TRBV2	TRBJ2-5	few	CASSEAGGSETQYF	TGTGCCAGCAGTGAAGCGGGGGGTTCAGAGACCCAGTACTTC
NA	TRBV4-3	TRBJ1-1	few	CASSQEVPTGRAFF	TGCGCCAGCAGCCAAGAGGTACCGACTGGCAGGGCTTTCTTT
NA	TRBV10-3	TRBJ2-3	few	CAIRDHFTDTQYF	TGTGCCATCAGGGACCACTTCACAGATACGCAGTATTTT
NA	TRBV29-1	TRBJ2-3	few	CSVDGVTSTDTQYF	TGCAGCGTTGATGGCGTGACTAGCACAGATACGCAGTATTTT
NA	TRBV19	TRBJ2-7	NA	CASTRQVSYEQYF	TGTGCCAGTACCAGGCAGGTCTCCTACGAGCAGTACTTC
NA	TRBV12-3/TRBV12-4	TRBJ2-2	many	CASSLGQGQNTGELFF	TGTGCCAGCAGTTTGGGGCAGGGCCAGAACACCGGGGAGCTGTTTTTT
TRBD1	TRBV5-1	TRBJ2-1	many	CASSSLTGVPYNEQFF	TGCGCCAGCAGCTCACTAACAGGGGTACCCTACAATGAGCAGTTCTTC
NA	TRBV4-3	TRBJ2-7	many	CASSQDGTGTKIYEQYF	TGCGCCAGCAGCCAAGACGGGACCGGGACCAAGATTTACGAGCAGTACTTC
NA	TRBV11-2	TRBJ2-2	few	CASSLDSGSGELFF	TGTGCCAGCAGCTTAGACAGCGGGTCCGGGGAGCTGTTTTTT
TRBD1	TRBV5-4	TRBJ2-5	many	CASSYGTGQETQYF	TGTGCCAGCAGCTACGGGACAGGGCAAGAGACCCAGTACTTC
NA	TRBV20-1	TRBJ2-7	many	CSARPGNYEQYF	TGCAGTGCTAGACCGGGTAACTACGAGCAGTACTTC
TRBD2	TRBV28	TRBJ2-3	NA	CACETGGGRKQYF	TGTGCCTGCGAAACGGGGGGGGGCCGTAAGCAGTATTTT
NA	TRBV2	TRBJ1-6	many	CASEKQGGINSPLHF	TGTGCCAGCGAAAAGCAGGGCGGAATCAATTCACCCCTCCACTTT
NA	TRBV10-3	TRBJ2-6	few	CAISGGGRNSGANVLTF	TGTGCCATCAGTGGAGGGGGACGGAACTCTGGGGCCAACGTCCTGACTTTC
NA	TRBV28	TRBJ2-4	many	CASRGQSPTKNIQYF	TGTGCCAGCAGAGGACAGAGCCCTACCAAAAACATTCAGTACTTC
NA	TRBV10-3	TRBJ2-2	many	CAIRSTGELFF	TGTGCCATCAGGAGCACCGGGGAGCTGTTTTTT
NA	TRBV10-3	TRBJ2-3	NA	CAISWGTDTQYF	TGTGCCATCAGCTGGGGTACAGATACGCAGTATTTT
NA	TRBV5-1	TRBJ1-1	many	CASSLVGWNTEAFF	TGCGCCAGCAGCTTGGTCGGGTGGAACACTGAAGCTTTCTTT
NA	TRBV25-1	TRBJ1-4	NA	CASRSGGKYEKLFF	TGTGCCAGCAGATCGGGCGGGAAGTATGAAAAACTGTTTTTT
TRBD2	TRBV5-6	TRBJ2-7	many	CASSTRGGLYEQYF	TGTGCCAGCAGCACGCGGGGGGGACTCTACGAGCAGTACTTC
NA	TRBV2	TRBJ2-5	NA	CASRSILVRTETQYF	TGTGCCAGCAGAAGCATACTAGTTCGAACAGAGACCCAGTACTTC
NA	TRBV4-1	TRBJ2-1	NA	CASSQDRALEQFF	TGCGCCAGCAGCCAAGATCGGGCCCTTGAGCAGTTCTTC
TRBD2	TRBV18	TRBJ2-7	NA	CASSRNSGGDEQYF	TGTGCCAGCTCACGTAACTCCGGGGGGGACGAGCAGTACTTC
TRBD1	TRBV11-2	TRBJ2-7	many	CASSSIRTGANEQYF	TGTGCCAGCAGCTCCATCAGGACAGGGGCAAACGAGCAGTACTTC
NA	TRBV6-5	TRBJ2-7	many	CASSYSSGPPPYEQYF	TGTGCCAGCAGTTACTCGTCAGGGCCCCCCCCCTACGAGCAGTACTTC
TRBD1	TRBV28	TRBJ1-5	NA	CASTTGQLSNQPQHF	TGTGCCAGCACCACGGGACAGCTCAGCAATCAGCCCCAGCATTTT
TRBD1	TRBV7-2	TRBJ2-7	NA	CASSFPDREFHEQYF	TGTGCCAGCAGCTTCCCGGACAGGGAATTCCACGAGCAGTACTTC
NA	TRBV5-4	TRBJ2-1	few	CASSAVGAREQFF	TGTGCCAGCAGTGCCGTGGGGGCGAGGGAGCAGTTCTTC
NA	TRBV18	TRBJ2-5	NA	CASSLGTGTGETQYF	TGTGCCAGCTCACTAGGGACGGGAACCGGAGAGACCCAGTACTTC
NA	TRBV20-1	TRBJ2-1	few	CSARGTVSYNEQFF	TGCAGTGCTAGAGGGACAGTCTCCTACAATGAGCAGTTCTTC
TRBD1	TRBV20-1	TRBJ2-7	many	CSAITRTGESEQYF	TGCAGTGCCATTACTAGGACAGGGGAAAGCGAGCAGTACTTC
NA	TRBV9	TRBJ2-3	many	CASSPDGPRSADTQYF	TGTGCCAGCAGCCCAGATGGGCCCAGGTCGGCAGATACGCAGTATTTT
NA	TRBV7-2	TRBJ1-1	NA	CASSYSTANTEAFF	TGTGCCAGCAGCTACTCAACAGCGAACACTGAAGCTTTCTTT
NA	TRBV4-3	TRBJ2-1	NA	CASSQDRGRINEQFF	TGCGCCAGCAGCCAAGATAGGGGCCGTATCAATGAGCAGTTCTTC